This T cell receptor beta chain was sequenced in a study of PD-1 blockade in mismatch repair-deficient tumors. Regarding the study as a whole: Tumor-resident clones, often absent from pretreatment blood, expanded after pembrolizumab and then contracted.

Assay: immunoSEQ multiplex PCR; the TCRdb copy retains only in-frame clones and omits some. The sample includes about 19,000 clones, over 75% of them seen just once. With 6 bases removed from V and 6 bases from J, the gap between germline ends came to 23 bases. Germline V gene lookup returns CDR1 MNHEY and CDR2 SMNVEV (reference sequence). The CDR3 length is 16 residues. Turning to this clone: What it binds is not known.

Every patient had mismatch repair deficiency by PCR or immunohistochemistry. The source is an adult with mismatch repair-deficient cancer. The rearrangement uses TRBV27 and TRBJ1-2; the D gene is possibly TRBD1 (6 bases). The sample in question was PBMCs, obtained 52 weeks after starting pembrolizumab. The CDR3 DNA sequence: TGTGCCAGCAGCTTCAATAACAGGGTGGGAGGGGATGGCTACACCTTC. Translation gives CASSFNNRVGGDGYTF.